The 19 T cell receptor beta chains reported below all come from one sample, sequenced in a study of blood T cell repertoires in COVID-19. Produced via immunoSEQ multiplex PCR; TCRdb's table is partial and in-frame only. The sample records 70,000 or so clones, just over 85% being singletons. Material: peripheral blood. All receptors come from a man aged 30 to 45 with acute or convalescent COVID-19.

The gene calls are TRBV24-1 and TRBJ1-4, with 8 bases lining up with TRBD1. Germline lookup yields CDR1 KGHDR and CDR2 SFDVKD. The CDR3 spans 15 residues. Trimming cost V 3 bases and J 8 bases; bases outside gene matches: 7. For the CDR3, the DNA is TGTGCCACCAGTGATCCAGGACAGGGCGGAGAAAAACTGTTTTTT. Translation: CATSDPGQGGEKLFF.

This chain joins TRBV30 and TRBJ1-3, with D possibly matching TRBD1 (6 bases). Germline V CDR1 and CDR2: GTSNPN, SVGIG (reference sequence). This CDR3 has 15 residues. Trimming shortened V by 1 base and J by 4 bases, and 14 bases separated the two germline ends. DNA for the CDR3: TGTGCCTGGAGTGAGGACAGAAGGGAGGGAAACACCATATATTTT. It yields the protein CAWSEDRREGNTIYF.

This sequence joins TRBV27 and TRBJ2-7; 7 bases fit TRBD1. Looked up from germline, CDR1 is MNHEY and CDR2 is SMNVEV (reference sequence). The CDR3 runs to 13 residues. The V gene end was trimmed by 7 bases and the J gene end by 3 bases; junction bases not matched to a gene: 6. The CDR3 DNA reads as TGTGCCAGCAAGGTGAGACAGGGCTACGAGCAGTACTTC. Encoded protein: CASKVRQGYEQYF.

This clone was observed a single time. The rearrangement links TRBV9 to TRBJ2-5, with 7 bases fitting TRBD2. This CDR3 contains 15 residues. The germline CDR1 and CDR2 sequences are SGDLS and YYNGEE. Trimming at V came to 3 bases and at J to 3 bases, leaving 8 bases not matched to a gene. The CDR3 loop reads CASSARDYNKETQYF. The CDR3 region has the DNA TGTGCCAGCAGCGCCCGGGACTATAATAAAGAGACCCAGTACTTC.

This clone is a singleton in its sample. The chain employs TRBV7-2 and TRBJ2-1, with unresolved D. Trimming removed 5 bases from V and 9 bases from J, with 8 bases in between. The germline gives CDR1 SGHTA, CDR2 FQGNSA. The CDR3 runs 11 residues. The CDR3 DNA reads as TGTGCCAGCAGCCTTAGAAGTGAGCAGTTCTTC. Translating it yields CASSLRSEQFF.

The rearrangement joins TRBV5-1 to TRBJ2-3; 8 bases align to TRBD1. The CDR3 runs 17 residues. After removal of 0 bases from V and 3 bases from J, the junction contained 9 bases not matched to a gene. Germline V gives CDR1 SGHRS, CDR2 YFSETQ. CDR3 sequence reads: CASSLGVATGATDTQYF. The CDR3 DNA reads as TGCGCCAGCAGCTTGGGCGTGGCGACAGGGGCAACAGATACGCAGTATTTT. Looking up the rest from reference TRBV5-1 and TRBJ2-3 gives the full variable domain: KAGVTQTPRYLIKTRGQQVTLSCSPISGHRSVSWYQQTPGQGLQFLFEYFSETQRNKGNFPGRFSGRQFSNSRSEMNVSTLELGDSALYLCASSLGVATGATDTQYFGPGTRLTVL.

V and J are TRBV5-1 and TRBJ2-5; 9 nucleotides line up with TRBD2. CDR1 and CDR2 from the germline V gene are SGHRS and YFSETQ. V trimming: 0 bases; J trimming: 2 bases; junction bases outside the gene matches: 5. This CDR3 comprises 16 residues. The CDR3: CASSLGLAGSQETQYF. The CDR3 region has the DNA TGCGCCAGCAGCTTGGGCCTAGCGGGGTCACAAGAGACCCAGTACTTC.

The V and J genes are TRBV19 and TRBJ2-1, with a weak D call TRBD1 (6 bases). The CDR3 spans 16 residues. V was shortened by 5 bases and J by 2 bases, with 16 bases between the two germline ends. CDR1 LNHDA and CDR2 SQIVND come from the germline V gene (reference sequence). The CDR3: CASSSRGRGPYNEQFF. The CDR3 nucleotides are TGTGCCAGTAGTTCCCGGGGCAGGGGTCCCTACAATGAGCAGTTCTTC.

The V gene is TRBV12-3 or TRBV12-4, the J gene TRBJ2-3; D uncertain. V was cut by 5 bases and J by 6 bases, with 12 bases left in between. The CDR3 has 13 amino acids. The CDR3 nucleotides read TGTGCCAGCAGTCCCTCTAGAAGGGATACGCAGTATTTT. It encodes CASSPSRRDTQYF.

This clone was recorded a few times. The CDR3 nucleotides are TGTGCCAGCAGGGGAGGGGACCTGGACACAGATACGCAGTATTTT. Translating it yields CASRGGDLDTDTQYF. The chain links TRBV7-3 to TRBJ2-3, with 7 bases fitting TRBD2. Germline V gene sequence: CDR1 SGHTA, CDR2 FQGTGA. V dropped 6 bases and J dropped 2; count of bases not matched to a gene: 8. This CDR3 region has 15 residues.

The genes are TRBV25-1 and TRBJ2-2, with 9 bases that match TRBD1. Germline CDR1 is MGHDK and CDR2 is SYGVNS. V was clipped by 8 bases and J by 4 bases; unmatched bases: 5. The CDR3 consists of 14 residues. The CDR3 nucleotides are TGTGCCAGCGCCGGGACAGGGTCCACCGGGGAGCTGTTTTTT. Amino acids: CASAGTGSTGELFF.

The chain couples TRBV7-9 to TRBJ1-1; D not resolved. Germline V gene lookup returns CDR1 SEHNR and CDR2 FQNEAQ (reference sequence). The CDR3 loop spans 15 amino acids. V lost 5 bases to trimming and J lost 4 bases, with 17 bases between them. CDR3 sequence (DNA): TGTGCCAGCAGCCCGCGTCGAGAAGGCGGCACTGAAGCTTTCTTT. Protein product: CASSPRREGGTEAFF. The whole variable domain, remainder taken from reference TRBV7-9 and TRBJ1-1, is DTGVSQNPRHKITKRGQNVTFRCDPISEHNRLYWYRQTLGQGPEFLTYFQNEAQLEKSRLLSDRFSAERPKGSFSTLEIQRTEQGDSAMYLCASSPRREGGTEAFFGQGTRLTVV.

The CDR3 sequence: CASSLGGGSYGYTF. In nucleotides, the CDR3 is TGTGCCAGCAGCTTAGGAGGGGGAAGCTATGGCTACACCTTC. V usage is TRBV7-2 and J usage is TRBJ1-2; tentative D call: TRBD1 (6 bases). Trimming removed 1 base from V and 4 bases from J, with 10 bases in between. Germline assignment: CDR1 SGHTA and CDR2 FQGNSA. CDR3 length equals 14 residues.

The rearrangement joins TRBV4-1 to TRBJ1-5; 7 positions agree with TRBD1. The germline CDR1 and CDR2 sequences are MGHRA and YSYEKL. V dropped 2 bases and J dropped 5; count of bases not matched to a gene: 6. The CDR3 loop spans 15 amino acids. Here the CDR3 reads CASSQKTGLDQPQHF. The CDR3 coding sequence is TGCGCCAGCAGCCAAAAGACAGGGTTGGATCAGCCCCAGCATTTT.

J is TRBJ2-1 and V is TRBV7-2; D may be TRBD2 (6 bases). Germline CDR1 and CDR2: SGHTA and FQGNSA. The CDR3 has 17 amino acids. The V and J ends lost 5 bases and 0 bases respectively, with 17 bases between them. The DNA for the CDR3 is TGTGCCAGCAGCCCAGGGACTCTCCTTAGCTCCTACAATGAGCAGTTCTTC. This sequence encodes CASSPGTLLSSYNEQFF.

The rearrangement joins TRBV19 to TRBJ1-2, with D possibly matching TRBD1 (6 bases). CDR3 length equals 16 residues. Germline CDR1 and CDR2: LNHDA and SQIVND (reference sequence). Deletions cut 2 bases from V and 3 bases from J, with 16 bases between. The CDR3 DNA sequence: TGTGCCAGTAGTATATCCGGACAGCCCGGGGACTATGGCTACACCTTC. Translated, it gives CASSISGQPGDYGYTF.

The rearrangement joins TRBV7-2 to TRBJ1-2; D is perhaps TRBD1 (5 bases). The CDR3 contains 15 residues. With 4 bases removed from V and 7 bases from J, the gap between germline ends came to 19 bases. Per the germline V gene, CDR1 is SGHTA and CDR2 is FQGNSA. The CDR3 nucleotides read TGTGCCAGCAGCTCCACTCCAGCGGGGCCCGGTGGCTACACCTTC. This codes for CASSSTPAGPGGYTF.

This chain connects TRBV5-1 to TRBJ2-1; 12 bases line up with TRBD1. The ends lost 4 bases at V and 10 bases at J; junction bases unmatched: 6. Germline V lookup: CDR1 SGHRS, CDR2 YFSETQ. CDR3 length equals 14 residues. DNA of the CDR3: TGCGCCAGCAGCACGGGACAGGGGGCAGCGGAGCAGTTCTTC. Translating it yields CASSTGQGAAEQFF.

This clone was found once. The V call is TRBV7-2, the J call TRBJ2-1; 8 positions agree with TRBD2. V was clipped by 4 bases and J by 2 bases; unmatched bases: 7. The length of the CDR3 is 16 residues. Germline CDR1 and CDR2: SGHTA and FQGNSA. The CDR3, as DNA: TGTGCCAGCAGCTCCTTAGCGGGACCGGCCTACAATGAGCAGTTCTTC. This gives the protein CASSSLAGPAYNEQFF.